A single sample is the source of the 17 T cell receptor beta chains below, sequenced in a study of cytomegalovirus exposure and HLA in healthy donors. The PCR employed 60 Vbeta primers together with 13 Jbeta primers. Generated by immunoSEQ multiplex PCR, the TCRdb table keeps only in-frame clones and is missing some. The sample lists roughly 150,000 clones, roughly four fifths occurring once. Sequenced: PBMCs. These TCRs come from a man between 25 and 39 years old in good health and CMV-seronegative.

The chain is built from TRBV2 and TRBJ2-7, with a tentative D call TRBD2 (6 bases). Germline V gene sequence: CDR1 SNHLY, CDR2 FYNNEI. CDR3 length: 15 residues. Trimming took off 4 bases at V and 3 bases at J, with 16 bases between the two ends. Here the CDR3 reads CASSALGRGDYEQYF. In DNA form, the CDR3 reads TGTGCCAGCAGTGCGTTGGGGCGGGGTGACTACGAGCAGTACTTC.

The chain has TRBV6-5 and TRBJ2-5, with 12 bases that match TRBD2. This CDR3 has 15 residues. The junction had 6 bases not matched to a gene; V was cut back by 5 bases and J by 5 bases. The germline gives CDR1 MNHEY, CDR2 SVGAGI. DNA of the CDR3: TGTGCCAGCAGTCCCCGACTAGCGGGAGCGGAGACCCAGTACTTC. Encoded protein: CASSPRLAGAETQYF.

The sample holds a few counts of this clone. This rearrangement joins TRBV19 to TRBJ1-5; D gene unclear. This CDR3 spans 14 amino acids. In germline, CDR1 is LNHDA, CDR2 SQIVND (reference sequence). The ends were cut back, 1 base at V and 5 bases at J, with 9 bases in the middle. The CDR3 DNA sequence: TGTGCCAGTAGTATAGTCAGTGTTTATCAGCCCCAGCATTTT. Translation: CASSIVSVYQPQHF.

This chain joins TRBV6-5 and TRBJ1-5; unclear D gene. Germline-derived CDR1 and CDR2 are MNHEY and SVGAGI. Trimming shortened V by 5 bases and J by 2 bases, and 13 bases separated the two germline ends. The CDR3 length is 15 residues. The CDR3 DNA reads TGTGCCAGCAGTCATCGTATTTCGGGCAATCAGCCCCAGCATTTT. Translated, it gives CASSHRISGNQPQHF.

CDR3 DNA: TGTGCCAGCAGCGTAGCGGGAGGATGGACCGGGGAGCTGTTTTTT. Translated: CASSVAGGWTGELFF. The genes are TRBV9 and TRBJ2-2, with 7 bases fitting TRBD2. The CDR3 extends over 15 amino acids. The V segment lost 0 bases and the J segment 5 bases; nucleotides outside the gene matches: 4. From germline, CDR1 is SGDLS and CDR2 YYNGEE.

The chain links TRBV19 to TRBJ2-4, with 12 positions matching TRBD2. The germline V gene has CDR1 LNHDA and CDR2 SQIVND (reference sequence). After removal of 3 bases from V and 0 bases from J, the junction contained 18 bases not matched to a gene. The CDR3 consists of 22 residues. The CDR3: CASSILPTLAGGPREAKNIQYF. In DNA, the CDR3 is TGTGCCAGTAGTATTCTACCGACCCTAGCGGGAGGGCCGCGAGAAGCCAAAAACATTCAGTACTTC.

This chain joins TRBV28 and TRBJ2-7; a weak D match, TRBD2 (5 bases). This CDR3 contains 15 residues. CDR1 MDHEN and CDR2 SYDVKM come from the germline V gene. Trimming pared 8 bases from V and 1 base from J, leaving 18 bases between. The CDR3 loop reads CASLPGGPLSYEQYF. Written as DNA, the CDR3 is TGTGCCAGCCTCCCTGGCGGGCCCCTATCCTACGAGCAGTACTTC.

V usage is TRBV5-1 and J usage is TRBJ2-7; TRBD2 agrees at 7 bases. Per germline, CDR1 SGHRS and CDR2 YFSETQ. J gave up 0 bases and V 1 base, and 7 bases lay outside the gene matches. CDR3 length: 16 residues. The CDR3 coding sequence is TGCGCCAGCAGCTTGACCATAGCGGGTAACTCCTACGAGCAGTACTTC. This sequence encodes CASSLTIAGNSYEQYF.

The CDR3 sequence: CASSSGLAGGVEQYF. CDR3 bases: TGTGCCAGCAGTTCCGGACTAGCGGGAGGGGTCGAGCAGTACTTC. This chain uses TRBV27 with TRBJ2-7, with 15 positions matching TRBD2. The germline V gene encodes CDR1 MNHEY and CDR2 SMNVEV (reference sequence). The CDR3 totals 15 residues. V gave up 4 bases and J gave up 6 bases; unmatched junction bases: 4.

This sequence joins TRBV5-4 and TRBJ2-7, with 7 nucleotides matching TRBD1. Trimming cost V 4 bases and J 3 bases; bases outside gene matches: 10. The CDR3 is made up of 15 amino acids. Germline V gene sequence: CDR1 SGHNT, CDR2 YYREEE (reference sequence). The chain's CDR3 is CASSRAFRDSYEQYF. The CDR3 DNA is TGTGCCAGCAGCCGAGCTTTCCGGGACAGCTACGAGCAGTACTTC.

The V call is TRBV5-1, the J call TRBJ2-1; TRBD2 matches at 10 bases. This CDR3 has 17 amino acids. Germline V gene sequence: CDR1 SGHRS, CDR2 YFSETQ. Trimming took 4 bases from V and 7 from J; bases not matched to a gene: 14. The CDR3 protein is CASSPRPSGRAGNEQFF. CDR3 coding DNA: TGCGCCAGCAGCCCCCGGCCGAGCGGGAGGGCAGGGAATGAGCAGTTCTTC.

The chain links TRBV2 to TRBJ2-7, with D unclear. Trimming left V 3 bases short and J 4 bases short, with 7 bases between. Per germline, CDR1 SNHLY and CDR2 FYNNEI. The CDR3 length is 12 residues. Here the CDR3 reads CASSDLGYEQYF. CDR3 nucleotide sequence: TGTGCCAGCAGTGACCTCGGTTACGAGCAGTACTTC.

The chain is built from TRBV11-1 and TRBJ1-3; TRBD1 aligns across 8 bases. V gave up 2 bases and J gave up 2 bases; unmatched junction bases: 5. The germline V gene encodes CDR1 SGHAT and CDR2 FQDESV (reference sequence). There are 16 residues in the CDR3. CDR3 DNA sequence: TGTGCCAGCAGCTTACAGGGGGCGTTCGCTGGAAACACCATATATTTT. Residues: CASSLQGAFAGNTIYF.

The chain employs TRBV11-2 and TRBJ1-3; 8 nucleotides match TRBD1. Per the germline V gene, CDR1 is SGHAT and CDR2 is FQNNGV. The junction had 5 bases not matched to a gene; V was cut back by 1 base and J by 3 bases. This CDR3 spans 16 amino acids. CDR3 DNA sequence: TGTGCCAGCAGCTTAGCGGCAGGGGGCTATGGAAACACCATATATTTT. This encodes CASSLAAGGYGNTIYF. The full variable domain, with the rest looked up from reference TRBV11-2 and TRBJ1-3, is EAGVAQSPRYKIIEKRQSVAFWCNPISGHATLYWYQQILGQGPKLLIQFQNNGVVDDSQLPKDRFSAERLKGVDSTLKIQPAKLEDSAVYLCASSLAAGGYGNTIYFGEGSWLTVV.

The V gene is TRBV28, the J gene TRBJ1-1; 8 nucleotides agree with TRBD1. The germline CDR1 and CDR2 sequences are MDHEN and SYDVKM. CDR3 length: 17 residues. The trim removed 4 bases at V and 1 base at J, leaving 11 bases unmatched. In nucleotides, the CDR3 is TGTGCCAGCAGTTCAAGACAGGGGTTTCTTACGAACACTGAAGCTTTCTTT. Translated, it gives CASSSRQGFLTNTEAFF.

The chain couples TRBV5-5 to TRBJ1-2; the D gene is possibly TRBD1 (6 bases). The ends were cut back, 1 base at V and 0 bases at J, with 16 bases in the middle. The CDR3 length is 17 residues. CDR1 and CDR2 (germline): SGHKS, YYEKEE (reference sequence). CDR3 region: CASSLTGTLLANYGYTF. CDR3 bases: TGTGCCAGCAGCTTGACCGGGACACTCCTAGCTAACTATGGCTACACCTTC.

The CDR3 sequence: CASSTGDGQETQYF. The DNA of the CDR3 is TGTGCCAGCAGCACAGGGGACGGACAAGAGACCCAGTACTTC. The chain uses TRBV11-2 and TRBJ2-5; 7 bases are a match to TRBD1. J was trimmed by 2 bases and V by 5 bases; bases with no gene match: 5. CDR3 length: 14 amino acids. CDR1 is SGHAT and CDR2 is FQNNGV in the germline V gene. The full variable domain, its missing parts supplied by reference TRBV11-2 and TRBJ2-5, is EAGVAQSPRYKIIEKRQSVAFWCNPISGHATLYWYQQILGQGPKLLIQFQNNGVVDDSQLPKDRFSAERLKGVDSTLKIQPAKLEDSAVYLCASSTGDGQETQYFGPGTRLLVL.